These T cell receptor beta chains were read from a single sample in a study of shared clonotypes between healthy human individuals. Sequenced by immunoSEQ multiplex PCR; TCRdb stores in-frame clones only, minus some. Here the sample spans roughly 2.5 million clones, over 85% being singletons. Sequencing input: naive CD4+ T cells sorted from blood. These receptors all stem from a man younger than 35 in good health. Each CDR3 is given with its conserved first and last residue. Fields, in order: CDR3 length, V gene, J gene, D gene, clone size, CDR3 protein, CDR3 DNA. A D gene is named only where the DNA matches it firmly. The listing skips clone size in some rows; elsewhere it reads once, few, many or a size class.

cdr3_length: 12
v_call: TRBV6-1
j_call: TRBJ1-2
d_call: -
clone_size: -
cdr3_aa: CASGWGKGDDTF
cdr3_nt: TGTGCCAGCGGGTGGGGAAAGGGGGACGACACCTTC

cdr3_length: 13
v_call: TRBV30
j_call: TRBJ1-1
d_call: -
clone_size: -
cdr3_aa: CAGNTGQNTEAFF
cdr3_nt: TGTGCCGGAAATACGGGACAAAACACTGAAGCTTTCTTT

cdr3_length: 15
v_call: TRBV29-1
j_call: TRBJ2-3
d_call: -
clone_size: once
cdr3_aa: CSVESSGYNTDTQYF
cdr3_nt: TGCAGCGTTGAATCCTCAGGGTATAACACAGATACGCAGTATTTT

cdr3_length: 16
v_call: TRBV19
j_call: TRBJ1-1
d_call: -
clone_size: -
cdr3_aa: CASSIRAGPRGTEAFF
cdr3_nt: TGTGCCAGTAGTATTAGGGCGGGCCCTAGGGGCACTGAAGCTTTCTTT

cdr3_length: 16
v_call: TRBV6-1
j_call: TRBJ1-5
d_call: TRBD1
clone_size: -
cdr3_aa: CASSERDRGLGQPQHF
cdr3_nt: TGTGCCAGCAGTGAAAGGGACAGGGGGCTCGGGCAGCCCCAGCATTTT

cdr3_length: 17
v_call: TRBV6-4
j_call: TRBJ2-7
d_call: -
clone_size: -
cdr3_aa: CASSDADRDISSYEQYF
cdr3_nt: TGTGCCAGCAGTGACGCGGACCGGGACATAAGCTCCTACGAGCAGTACTTC

cdr3_length: 16
v_call: TRBV11-2
j_call: TRBJ2-3
d_call: -
clone_size: -
cdr3_aa: CASSLLVREGADTQYF
cdr3_nt: TGTGCCAGCAGCTTACTCGTCCGGGAGGGGGCGGATACGCAGTATTTT

cdr3_length: 12
v_call: TRBV28
j_call: TRBJ1-1
d_call: -
clone_size: -
cdr3_aa: CASTTVDTEAFF
cdr3_nt: TGTGCCAGCACGACGGTGGACACTGAAGCTTTCTTT

cdr3_length: 14
v_call: TRBV23-1
j_call: TRBJ1-6
d_call: -
clone_size: -
cdr3_aa: CASCHLRFNSPLHF
cdr3_nt: TGCGCCAGCTGCCACTTGAGGTTCAATTCACCCCTCCACTTT

cdr3_length: 16
v_call: TRBV2
j_call: TRBJ1-6
d_call: -
clone_size: once
cdr3_aa: CASRAGIGDNNSPLHF
cdr3_nt: TGTGCCAGCAGGGCCGGAATAGGGGATAATAATTCACCCCTCCACTTT

cdr3_length: 15
v_call: TRBV5-4
j_call: TRBJ2-7
d_call: TRBD2
clone_size: -
cdr3_aa: CASSHSAGGPDEQYF
cdr3_nt: TGTGCCAGCAGCCATTCAGCGGGAGGGCCCGACGAGCAGTACTTC

cdr3_length: 18
v_call: TRBV2
j_call: TRBJ1-6
d_call: -
clone_size: -
cdr3_aa: CASSDTHPESSYNSPLHF
cdr3_nt: TGTGCCAGCAGTGATACCCATCCCGAGAGCTCCTATAATTCACCCCTCCACTTT

cdr3_length: 14
v_call: TRBV18
j_call: TRBJ2-2
d_call: -
clone_size: -
cdr3_aa: CASSPGENTGELFF
cdr3_nt: TGTGCCAGCTCACCAGGGGAGAACACCGGGGAGCTGTTTTTT

cdr3_length: 15
v_call: TRBV5-1
j_call: TRBJ2-2
d_call: -
clone_size: -
cdr3_aa: CASSQQWANTGELFF
cdr3_nt: TGCGCCAGCAGCCAGCAATGGGCGAACACCGGGGAGCTGTTTTTT

cdr3_length: 15
v_call: TRBV6-6
j_call: TRBJ1-3
d_call: -
clone_size: -
cdr3_aa: CASSYLGVSGNTIYF
cdr3_nt: TGTGCCAGCAGTTACCTTGGGGTCTCTGGAAACACCATATATTTT

cdr3_length: 13
v_call: TRBV6-1
j_call: TRBJ1-3
d_call: -
clone_size: -
cdr3_aa: CASSFGDGNTIYF
cdr3_nt: TGTGCCAGCAGTTTCGGGGATGGAAACACCATATATTTT

cdr3_length: 16
v_call: TRBV2
j_call: TRBJ2-1
d_call: TRBD2
clone_size: -
cdr3_aa: CASSGLSSGSLNEQFF
cdr3_nt: TGTGCCAGCAGCGGCCTCTCTAGCGGGAGTCTCAATGAGCAGTTCTTC

cdr3_length: 14
v_call: TRBV10-3
j_call: TRBJ2-5
d_call: TRBD1
clone_size: -
cdr3_aa: CATRQGAPQETQYF
cdr3_nt: TGTGCCACCCGACAGGGGGCCCCCCAAGAGACCCAGTACTTC

cdr3_length: 15
v_call: TRBV4-3
j_call: TRBJ2-4
d_call: -
clone_size: -
cdr3_aa: CASSQFLVAKNIQYF
cdr3_nt: TGCGCCAGCAGCCAATTTTTAGTGGCCAAAAACATTCAGTACTTC

cdr3_length: 17
v_call: TRBV10-1
j_call: TRBJ2-7
d_call: TRBD2
clone_size: -
cdr3_aa: CASSESLAGGPKNEQYF
cdr3_nt: TGCGCCAGCAGTGAGTCTCTAGCGGGAGGGCCTAAGAACGAGCAGTACTTC

cdr3_length: 18
v_call: TRBV9
j_call: TRBJ2-3
d_call: TRBD2
clone_size: -
cdr3_aa: CASSVDGLAGGRTDTQYF
cdr3_nt: TGTGCCAGCAGCGTAGATGGTTTAGCGGGGGGCCGCACAGATACGCAGTATTTT

cdr3_length: 16
v_call: TRBV11-3
j_call: TRBJ2-1
d_call: -
clone_size: -
cdr3_aa: CASSPRGLRGHNEQFF
cdr3_nt: TGTGCCAGCAGCCCCAGGGGTCTCCGGGGCCACAATGAGCAGTTCTTC

cdr3_length: 13
v_call: TRBV18
j_call: TRBJ2-5
d_call: -
clone_size: -
cdr3_aa: CASSPPHQETQYF
cdr3_nt: TGTGCCAGCTCACCACCCCACCAAGAGACCCAGTACTTC

cdr3_length: 13
v_call: TRBV2
j_call: TRBJ1-4
d_call: -
clone_size: -
cdr3_aa: CASTTQPTGKLFF
cdr3_nt: TGTGCCAGCACTACCCAGCCCACGGGTAAACTGTTTTTT

cdr3_length: 14
v_call: TRBV2
j_call: TRBJ1-5
d_call: -
clone_size: -
cdr3_aa: CASSERGGPQPQHF
cdr3_nt: TGTGCCAGCAGTGAAAGGGGAGGGCCACAGCCCCAGCATTTT

cdr3_length: 14
v_call: TRBV5-6
j_call: TRBJ2-3
d_call: -
clone_size: -
cdr3_aa: CASSLGLSTDTQYF
cdr3_nt: TGTGCCAGCAGCTTGGGCCTTAGCACAGATACGCAGTATTTT

cdr3_length: 14
v_call: TRBV27
j_call: TRBJ2-1
d_call: -
clone_size: -
cdr3_aa: CASSLVVQSHEQFF
cdr3_nt: TGTGCCAGCAGTTTAGTGGTACAATCGCATGAGCAGTTCTTC

cdr3_length: 18
v_call: TRBV25-1
j_call: TRBJ2-1
d_call: TRBD2
clone_size: -
cdr3_aa: CASSNNPFRGGFYNEQFF
cdr3_nt: TGTGCCAGCAGTAACAACCCATTTCGGGGGGGCTTCTACAATGAGCAGTTCTTC

cdr3_length: 16
v_call: TRBV9
j_call: TRBJ2-3
d_call: TRBD2
clone_size: -
cdr3_aa: CASSAGLAGVADTQYF
cdr3_nt: TGTGCCAGCAGCGCGGGACTAGCGGGAGTGGCAGATACGCAGTATTTT

cdr3_length: 13
v_call: TRBV6-4
j_call: TRBJ1-1
d_call: -
clone_size: -
cdr3_aa: CASKRAVNTEAFF
cdr3_nt: TGTGCCAGCAAGAGAGCAGTGAACACTGAAGCTTTCTTT

cdr3_length: 13
v_call: TRBV7-2
j_call: TRBJ2-1
d_call: -
clone_size: once
cdr3_aa: CASSFEGIHEQFF
cdr3_nt: TGTGCCAGCAGCTTTGAGGGCATTCATGAGCAGTTCTTC

cdr3_length: 14
v_call: TRBV5-1
j_call: TRBJ2-7
d_call: -
clone_size: -
cdr3_aa: CASRIGSTWDEQYF
cdr3_nt: TGCGCCAGCAGAATCGGTAGCACCTGGGACGAGCAGTACTTC

cdr3_length: 14
v_call: TRBV11-2
j_call: TRBJ2-1
d_call: -
clone_size: -
cdr3_aa: CASSLDHPHNEQFF
cdr3_nt: TGTGCCAGCAGCTTAGATCACCCTCACAATGAGCAGTTCTTC

cdr3_length: 12
v_call: TRBV2
j_call: TRBJ2-5
d_call: -
clone_size: -
cdr3_aa: CASSKSGFTQYF
cdr3_nt: TGTGCCAGCAGTAAATCAGGGTTCACCCAGTACTTC

cdr3_length: 13
v_call: TRBV27
j_call: TRBJ2-7
d_call: TRBD1
clone_size: -
cdr3_aa: CASSSRDSYEQYF
cdr3_nt: TGTGCCAGCAGTTCCCGGGACAGCTACGAGCAGTACTTC

cdr3_length: 15
v_call: TRBV6-5
j_call: TRBJ1-2
d_call: -
clone_size: once
cdr3_aa: CASSYSQVYRYGYTF
cdr3_nt: TGTGCCAGCAGTTACTCACAGGTTTATCGGTATGGCTACACCTTC

cdr3_length: 17
v_call: TRBV4-1
j_call: TRBJ1-4
d_call: -
clone_size: once
cdr3_aa: CASSRKWTDLSGEKLFF
cdr3_nt: TGCGCCAGCAGCCGGAAGTGGACAGACCTTTCTGGCGAAAAACTGTTTTTT

cdr3_length: 14
v_call: TRBV7-9
j_call: TRBJ2-5
d_call: TRBD2
clone_size: -
cdr3_aa: CASSPLGLAAEQYF
cdr3_nt: TGTGCCAGCAGCCCCCTCGGACTAGCGGCAGAGCAGTACTTC

cdr3_length: 15
v_call: TRBV6-1
j_call: TRBJ1-3
d_call: -
clone_size: once
cdr3_aa: CASTKGSGDGNTIYF
cdr3_nt: TGTGCCAGCACCAAGGGGTCGGGAGACGGAAACACCATATATTTT

cdr3_length: 14
v_call: TRBV7-2
j_call: TRBJ2-7
d_call: -
clone_size: once
cdr3_aa: CASSFEGVRSEQYF
cdr3_nt: TGTGCCAGCAGCTTTGAGGGAGTACGTTCCGAGCAGTACTTC

cdr3_length: 15
v_call: TRBV5-6
j_call: TRBJ2-5
d_call: TRBD1
clone_size: -
cdr3_aa: CASSKQGARRETQYF
cdr3_nt: TGTGCCAGCAGCAAACAGGGGGCAAGGAGAGAGACCCAGTACTTC